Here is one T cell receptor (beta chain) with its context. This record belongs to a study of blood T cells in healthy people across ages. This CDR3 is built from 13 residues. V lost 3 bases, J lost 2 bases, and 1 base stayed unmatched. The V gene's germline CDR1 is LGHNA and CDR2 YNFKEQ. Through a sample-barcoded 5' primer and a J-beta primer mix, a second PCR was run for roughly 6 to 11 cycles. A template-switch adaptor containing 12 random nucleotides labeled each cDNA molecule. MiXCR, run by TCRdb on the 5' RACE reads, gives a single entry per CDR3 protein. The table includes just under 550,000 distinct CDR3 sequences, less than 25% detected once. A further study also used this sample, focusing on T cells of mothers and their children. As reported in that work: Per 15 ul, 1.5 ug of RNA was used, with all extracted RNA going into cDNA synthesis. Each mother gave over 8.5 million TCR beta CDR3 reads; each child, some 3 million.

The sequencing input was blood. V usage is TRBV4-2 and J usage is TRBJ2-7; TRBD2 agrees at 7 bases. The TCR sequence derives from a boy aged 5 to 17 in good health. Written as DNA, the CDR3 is TGTGCCAGCAGCCAGAGCGGGACCTACGAGCAGTACTTC. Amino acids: CASSQSGTYEQYF.